This TCR beta chain was documented in a study of blood T cell repertoires in COVID-19. Overall study: The origin of the acute and convalescent COVID-19 samples was the United States, Italy and Spain. PBMCs, B-cell-depleted T cells, or T cells provided the cDNA or gDNA that made up the material.

How the authors handled the data: Amplification of reference gene primers provided the estimated nucleated cell counts. Repertoires were generated with immunoSEQ multiplex PCR, while TCRdb's copy carries only in-frame clones and drops some. V and J calls and clone size come straight from that table; D and trimming were deduced from the DNA. This sample yields about 270,000 clones, of which 80% to 90% are seen a single time; 4.1% belongs to the top ten. Categorization into cohorts depended on clinical history that participants reported. The TCR comes from a woman in her twenties or thirties with acute COVID-19. Sample: PBMCs or T cells enriched from blood (not recorded which).

This CDR3 is CASSQDRGRLETGELFF. The CDR3 region has the DNA TGCGCCAGCAGCCAAGATCGGGGCCGACTAGAAACCGGGGAGCTGTTTTTT. This chain connects TRBV4-1 to TRBJ2-2; a weak D match, TRBD2 (6 bases). This CDR3 is built from 17 residues. V shed 0 bases and J shed 5 bases, with 16 bases lying between them. Germline loops: CDR1 MGHRA, CDR2 YSYEKL.